This entry features one TCR beta chain sequence. The source of the sample is a study of T cell responses to AZD1222 COVID-19 vaccine. The protocol was immunoSEQ multiplex PCR, while the TCRdb copy is restricted to in-frame clones and leaves out a portion. The repertoire holds 140,000 to 150,000 clones, with about 91% as singletons. Trimming cost V 4 bases and J 4 bases; bases outside gene matches: 7. The V gene's germline CDR1 is MNHEY and CDR2 SVGAGI. The CDR3 has 15 residues. This clonotype was sampled from an adult in good health. The rearrangement uses TRBV6-5 and TRBJ2-3; 8 nucleotides align to TRBD1. This sample comprised peripheral blood, obtained on day 0 of AZD1222 vaccination. As DNA, the CDR3 is TGTGCCAGCAGTTTCGGACAGGGCTTTGCAGATACGCAGTATTTT. Translating gives CASSFGQGFADTQYF.